This TCR beta chain was retrieved from a study of T cells in Graves' hyperthyroidism and ophthalmopathy. Researchers took RNA transcripts and amplified the TCR beta CDR3 regions from them. The HTBI primer set drove a first-round RT-PCR of the TCR CDR3. A single record per CDR3 protein comes from TCRdb applying MiXCR to the multiplex PCR reads. The sample consists of fewer than 500,000 distinct CDR3 sequences, 13% of them appearing once. This clonotype was seen more than once but under ten times. V was pared by 6 bases and J by 2 bases, with 12 bases between. In germline, CDR1 is KGHSH, CDR2 LQKENI. This CDR3 has 14 amino acids.

The specimen was blood. This chain links TRBV18 with TRBJ2-3; D unresolved. The sequence came from a man in his thirties or forties with Graves' hyperthyroidism that later progressed to Graves' ophthalmopathy. Here the CDR3 reads CASSPPVTTDTQYF. The CDR3 DNA reads TGTGCCAGCTCCCCCCCGGTTACCACAGATACGCAGTATTTT.